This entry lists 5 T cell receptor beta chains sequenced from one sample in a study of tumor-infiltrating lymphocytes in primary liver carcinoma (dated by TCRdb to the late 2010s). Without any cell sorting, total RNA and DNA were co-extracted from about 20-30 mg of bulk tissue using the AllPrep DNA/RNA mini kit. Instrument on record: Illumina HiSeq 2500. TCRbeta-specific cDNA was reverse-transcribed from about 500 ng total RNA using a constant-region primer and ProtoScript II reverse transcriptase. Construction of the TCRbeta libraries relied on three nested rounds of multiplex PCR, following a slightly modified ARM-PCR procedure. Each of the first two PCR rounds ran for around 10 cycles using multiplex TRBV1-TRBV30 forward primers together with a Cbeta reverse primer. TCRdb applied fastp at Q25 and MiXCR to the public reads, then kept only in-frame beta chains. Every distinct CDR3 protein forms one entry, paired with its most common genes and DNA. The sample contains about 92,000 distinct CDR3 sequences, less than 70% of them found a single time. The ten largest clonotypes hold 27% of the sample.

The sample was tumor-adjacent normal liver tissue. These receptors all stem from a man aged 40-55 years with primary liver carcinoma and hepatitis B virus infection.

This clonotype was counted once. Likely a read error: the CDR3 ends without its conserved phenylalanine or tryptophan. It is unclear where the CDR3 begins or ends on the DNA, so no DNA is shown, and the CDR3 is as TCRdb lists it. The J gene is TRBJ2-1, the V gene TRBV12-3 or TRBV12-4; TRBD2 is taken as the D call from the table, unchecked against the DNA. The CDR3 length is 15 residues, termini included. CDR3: CASSAGGSIYNEHFS.

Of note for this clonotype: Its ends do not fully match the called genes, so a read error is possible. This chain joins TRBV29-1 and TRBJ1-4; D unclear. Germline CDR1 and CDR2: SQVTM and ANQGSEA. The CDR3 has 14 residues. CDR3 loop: CSGGVTSTNEKLFF. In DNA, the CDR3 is TGTAGCGGTGGAGTGACCTCTACTAATGAAAAACTGTTTTTT.

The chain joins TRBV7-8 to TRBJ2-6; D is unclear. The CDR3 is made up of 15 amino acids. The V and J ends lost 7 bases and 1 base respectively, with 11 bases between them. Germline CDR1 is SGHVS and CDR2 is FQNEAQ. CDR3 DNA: TGTGCCAGCAACTTTGGCCCATCTGGGGCCAACGTCCTGACTTTC. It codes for CASNFGPSGANVLTF.

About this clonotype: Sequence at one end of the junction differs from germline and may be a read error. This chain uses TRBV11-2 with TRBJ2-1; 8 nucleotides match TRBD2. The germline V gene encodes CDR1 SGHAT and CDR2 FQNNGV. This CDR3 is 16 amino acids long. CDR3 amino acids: CASYLDIGLAMGEQSF. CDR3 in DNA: TGTGCCAGCTACTTGGATATCGGACTAGCCATGGGTGAGCAGTCCTTC.

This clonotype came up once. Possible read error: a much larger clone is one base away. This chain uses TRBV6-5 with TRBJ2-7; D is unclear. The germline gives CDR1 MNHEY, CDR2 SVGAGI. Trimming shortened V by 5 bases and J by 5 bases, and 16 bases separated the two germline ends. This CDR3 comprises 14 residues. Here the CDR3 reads CASSREAWGNEQYF. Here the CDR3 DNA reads TGTGCCAGCAGTCGTGAGGCCTGGGGAAACGAGCAGTACTTC.